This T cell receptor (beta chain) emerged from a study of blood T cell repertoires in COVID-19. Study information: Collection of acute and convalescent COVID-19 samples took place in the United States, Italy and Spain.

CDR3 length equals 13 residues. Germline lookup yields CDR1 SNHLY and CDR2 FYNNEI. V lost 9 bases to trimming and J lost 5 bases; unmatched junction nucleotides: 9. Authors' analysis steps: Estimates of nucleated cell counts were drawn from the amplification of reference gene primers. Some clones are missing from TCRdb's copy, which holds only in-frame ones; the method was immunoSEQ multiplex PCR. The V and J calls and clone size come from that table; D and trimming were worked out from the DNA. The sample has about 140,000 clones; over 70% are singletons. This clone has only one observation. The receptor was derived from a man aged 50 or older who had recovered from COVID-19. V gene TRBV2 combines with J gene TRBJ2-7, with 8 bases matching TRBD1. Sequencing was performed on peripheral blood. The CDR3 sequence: CASTDRVVNEQYF. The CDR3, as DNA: TGTGCCAGTACGGACAGGGTGGTAAACGAGCAGTACTTC.